Below, one T cell receptor (beta chain) is given with its context. As yet, its antigen is unknown. The sample belongs to a study of OX40 agonist ivuxolimab in advanced cancers. Study in general: Averaging 60 years in age, with a range of roughly 20 to 90, the cohort was approximately 84% male.

Only in-frame clones appear in the TCRdb table, and some are missing; sequencing was by immunoSEQ multiplex PCR. This sample has around 47,000 clones, with about 80% found just once. General observations from the study: Patients who responded partially at 0.1-3.0 mg/kg showed clonal expansion ranking among the lowest. Certain nonresponders additionally had low normalized T-cell clonal expansion.

This clonotype was obtained from an adult with an advanced solid tumor such as melanoma, head and neck, liver or kidney cancer. The material sequenced was CD4+ or CD8+ T cells sorted from blood, taken in a trial of the OX40 agonist ivuxolimab.

DNA of the CDR3: TGTGCCAGCAGTCCCCTGGGACTGATCTCTGGAAACACCATATATTTT. Translated, it gives CASSPLGLISGNTIYF. This chain connects TRBV25-1 to TRBJ1-3, with a tentative D call TRBD1 (5 bases). The CDR3 loop spans 16 amino acids. Germline V gives CDR1 MGHDK, CDR2 SYGVNS. The V and J ends lost 5 bases and 0 bases respectively, with 14 bases between them. Variable domain in full (rest from reference TRBV25-1 and TRBJ1-3): EADIYQTPRYLVIGTGKKITLECSQTMGHDKMYWYQQDPGMELHLIHYSYGVNSTEKGDLSSESTVSRIRTEHFPLTLESARPSHTSQYLCASSPLGLISGNTIYFGEGSWLTVV.